This is a list of T cell receptor beta chains from one sample in a study of T cell repertoires in cytomegalovirus infection. TCRdb ran MiXCR on the reads and lists one entry per CDR3 protein. The sample yields a few hundred thousand distinct CDR3 sequences, roughly 23% seen once. The specimen was CD8+ T cells from PBMCs. Receptor source: a human donor in good health (CMV status not recorded). Some clones in this sample may be carry-over from other donors' samples. Both conserved end residues are part of each CDR3. The D gene is left open where the match is weak. Some rows have no size entry. The others give once, few or many, or a class for an expanded clone.

TRBJ2-3 | NA | TRBV29-1 | NA | TGCAGCGTTGCCGGCGGCGCGGGACTTCTCACAGATACGCAGTATTTT | CSVAGGAGLLTDTQYF
TRBJ2-7 | few | TRBV9 | NA | TGTGCCAGCAGCCCGACCAGCTTTTACGAGCAGTACTTC | CASSPTSFYEQYF
TRBJ1-2 | NA | TRBV27 | NA | TGTGCCAGCAGTGACGGGACATTCTATGGCTACACCTTC | CASSDGTFYGYTF
TRBJ2-7 | NA | TRBV15 | NA | TGTGCCACCAGCAGAGAAGGGGGTGGCGGCAGCTACGAGCAGTACTTC | CATSREGGGGSYEQYF
TRBJ1-5 | NA | TRBV5-6 | NA | TGTGCCAGCAGCTTATGGGAAAGCAATCAGCCCCAGCATTTT | CASSLWESNQPQHF
TRBJ2-7 | NA | TRBV7-9 | NA | TGTGCCAGCAGCCAAATCTCCTACGAGCAGTACTTC | CASSQISYEQYF
TRBJ2-7 | NA | TRBV14 | TRBD1 | TGTGCCAGCAGCCATATACGGACAGGCTACTACGAGCAGTACTTC | CASSHIRTGYYEQYF
TRBJ1-1 | NA | TRBV20-1 | NA | TGCAGTGCTAGGCTGATGAACACTGAAGCTTTCTTT | CSARLMNTEAFF
TRBJ1-2 | many | TRBV5-6 | NA | TGTGCCAGCAGCTTGACCCCAACAGAGGGACGCTATGGCTACACCTTC | CASSLTPTEGRYGYTF
TRBJ1-1 | few | TRBV25-1 | NA | TGTGCCAGCGCCGCTACTGAGAGCACTGAAGCTTTCTTT | CASAATESTEAFF
TRBJ2-7 | NA | TRBV7-9 | NA | TGTGCCAGCAGCTCATTAACCTACGAGCAGTACTTC | CASSSLTYEQYF
TRBJ2-7 | NA | TRBV30 | TRBD1 | TGTGCCTGGAGCACCGGGACAGGGACCTACGAGCAGTACTTC | CAWSTGTGTYEQYF
TRBJ2-1 | NA | TRBV19 | NA | TGTGCCAGTAGTATAGACCCCACCAACTACAATGAGCAGTTCTTC | CASSIDPTNYNEQFF
TRBJ2-2 | NA | TRBV14 | TRBD1 | TGTGCCAGCAGCCACTGGACAGGGGGCACCGGGGAGCTGTTTTTT | CASSHWTGGTGELFF
TRBJ1-1 | many | TRBV11-1 | NA | TGTGCCAGCAGCTGGTGGGAGAACACTGAAGCTTTCTTT | CASSWWENTEAFF
TRBJ2-7 | NA | TRBV10-3 | NA | TGTGCCATCATCGCTAGCGACTACGAGCAGTACTTC | CAIIASDYEQYF
TRBJ2-1 | NA | TRBV20-1 | NA | TGCAGTGCTAGAGATCGCGACAGACCCTACAATGAGCAGTTCTTC | CSARDRDRPYNEQFF
TRBJ1-4 | NA | TRBV2 | TRBD1 | TGTGCCAGCATGGGGACAGGGAATGAAAAACTGTTTTTT | CASMGTGNEKLFF
TRBJ1-3 | few | TRBV7-6 | NA | TGTGCCAGCAGCCGTACAGTGGACTCTGGAAACACCATATATTTT | CASSRTVDSGNTIYF
TRBJ1-3 | many | TRBV7-2 | NA | TGTGCCAGCAGCGAGGGACATAACTCTGGAAACACCATATATTTT | CASSEGHNSGNTIYF
TRBJ2-1 | many | TRBV20-1 | NA | TGCAGTGCAGAAACGGGGGATAGCTCCTACAATGAGCAGTTCTTC | CSAETGDSSYNEQFF
TRBJ2-7 | NA | TRBV29-1 | NA | TGCAGCGTAGCCGGGCCCCCAGCCGAGCAGTACTTC | CSVAGPPAEQYF
TRBJ2-3 | NA | TRBV6-2/TRBV6-3 | NA | TGTGCCAGCAGTTACGAGGCGGGCGGGGTGAGCACAGATACGCAGTATTTT | CASSYEAGGVSTDTQYF
TRBJ2-3 | NA | TRBV6-5 | NA | TGTGCCAGCAGTCTACTACCGGGACTTCACACAGATACGCAGTATTTT | CASSLLPGLHTDTQYF
TRBJ2-7 | many | TRBV7-9 | NA | TGTGCCAGCAGCTGGGGTCCGACACCCCACGAGCAGTACTTC | CASSWGPTPHEQYF